This TCR beta chain was obtained from a study of control samples from healthy donors and cancer patients. The germline gives CDR1 MNHNS, CDR2 SASEGT. The CDR3 consists of 15 residues. V was pared by 3 bases and J by 3 bases, with 13 bases between. Some clones are missing from TCRdb's copy, which holds only in-frame ones; the method was immunoSEQ multiplex PCR. This table has fewer than 130,000 clones, approximately 88% appearing once. The sequenced sample consisted of PBMCs. The rearrangement joins TRBV6-1 to TRBJ2-3; the D gene is possibly TRBD1 (6 bases). This TCR came from a woman in her sixties with lung cancer. DNA for the CDR3: TGTGCCAGCAGTGACGGCCAGGGGACAACAGATACGCAGTATTTT. Protein: CASSDGQGTTDTQYF.